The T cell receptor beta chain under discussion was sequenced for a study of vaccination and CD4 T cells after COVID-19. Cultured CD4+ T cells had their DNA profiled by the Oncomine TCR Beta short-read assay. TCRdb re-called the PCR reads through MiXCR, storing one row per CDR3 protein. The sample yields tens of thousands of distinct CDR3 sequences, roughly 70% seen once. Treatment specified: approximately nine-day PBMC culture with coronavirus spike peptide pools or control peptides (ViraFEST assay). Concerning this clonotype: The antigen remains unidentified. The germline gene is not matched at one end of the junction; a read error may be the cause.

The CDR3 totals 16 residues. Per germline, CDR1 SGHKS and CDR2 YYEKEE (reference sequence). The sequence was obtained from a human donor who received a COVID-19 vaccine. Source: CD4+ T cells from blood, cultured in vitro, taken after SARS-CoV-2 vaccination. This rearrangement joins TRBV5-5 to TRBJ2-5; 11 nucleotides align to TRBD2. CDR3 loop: CASSLAVAGGQETQYF. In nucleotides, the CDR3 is TGTGCTAGCAGCTTGGCGGTAGCGGGGGGGCAAGAGACCCAGTACTTC. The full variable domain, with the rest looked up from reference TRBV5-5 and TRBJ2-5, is DAGVTQSPTHLIKTRGQQVTLRCSPISGHKSVSWYQQVLGQGPQFIFQYYEKEERGRGNFPDRFSARQFPNYSSELNVNALLLGDSALYLCASSLAVAGGQETQYFGPGTRLLVL.